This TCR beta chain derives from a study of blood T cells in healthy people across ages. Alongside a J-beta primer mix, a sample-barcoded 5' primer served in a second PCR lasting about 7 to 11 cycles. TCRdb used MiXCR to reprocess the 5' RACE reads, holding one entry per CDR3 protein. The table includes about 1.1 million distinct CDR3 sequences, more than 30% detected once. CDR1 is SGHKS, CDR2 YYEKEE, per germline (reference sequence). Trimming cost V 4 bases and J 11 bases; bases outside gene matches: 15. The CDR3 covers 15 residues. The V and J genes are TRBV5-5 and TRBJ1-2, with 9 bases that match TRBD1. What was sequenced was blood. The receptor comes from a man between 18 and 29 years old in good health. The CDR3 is CASSQSPGTGYGYTF. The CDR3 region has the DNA TGTGCCAGCAGCCAAAGCCCCGGGACAGGGTACGGTTACACCTTC.